The 23 T cell receptor beta chains presented below share a single source sample, sequenced in a study of response to subunit inactivated influenza vaccine. A single record per CDR3 protein comes from TCRdb applying MiXCR to the RT-PCR reads. Of 650,000 to 700,000 distinct CDR3 sequences listed, about 15% are singletons. This material consisted of PBMCs from blood, taken about 13 days after vaccination. The receptors here all came from a man between 50 and 59 years old who received an inactivated influenza vaccine.

The table lists this clonotype with many counts. This chain uses TRBV6-1 with TRBJ2-4; D not resolved. The V gene's germline CDR1 is MNHNS and CDR2 SASEGT. The V end was cut by 6 bases, the J end by 0 bases, with 9 bases between. The CDR3 sequence is 14 residues long. CDR3 amino acids: CASSPRRAKNIQYF. DNA of the CDR3: TGTGCCAGCAGCCCCCGACGAGCCAAAAACATTCAGTACTTC.

This clonotype was detected a few times. This chain connects TRBV20-1 to TRBJ1-1, with D possibly TRBD1 on 5 matching bases. Trimming cost V 5 bases and J 5 bases, with 18 bases left between them. The CDR3 contains 14 residues. Germline lookup yields CDR1 DFQATT and CDR2 SNEGSKA (reference sequence). CDR3 sequence: CSAARLQGGTEAFF. The CDR3 region has the DNA TGCAGTGCTGCCCGGTTGCAGGGAGGAACTGAAGCTTTCTTT.

In this sample, this clonotype turned up a few times. The chain recombines TRBV27 with TRBJ2-1, with 7 bases lining up with TRBD2. Per the germline V gene, CDR1 is MNHEY and CDR2 is SMNVEV (reference sequence). Trimming removed 4 bases from V and 8 bases from J; junction bases left unmatched: 2. The CDR3 covers 12 residues. The DNA for the CDR3 is TGTGCCAGCAGTTACCGGGGGGATGAGCAGTTCTTC. Its protein is CASSYRGDEQFF.

V gene TRBV25-1 combines with J gene TRBJ2-7; 12 nucleotides align to TRBD2. Germline CDR1 and CDR2: MGHDK and SYGVNS. The CDR3 loop spans 15 amino acids. Unmatched junction bases numbered 4, after V lost 1 base and J lost 6 bases. The CDR3 nucleotides read TGTGCCAGCAGTGAATCCGGACTAGCGGGGATCGAGCAGTACTTC. Translated: CASSESGLAGIEQYF.

This clonotype was seen more than once but under ten times. This chain uses TRBV19 with TRBJ2-7, with D possibly being TRBD1 or TRBD2 (5 bases each). CDR1 and CDR2 from the germline V gene are LNHDA and SQIVND (reference sequence). This CDR3 is built from 14 residues. Between the trimmed V and J ends, which lost 5 bases and 2 bases, there was a span of 13 bases. The CDR3 sequence: CASSEGTSTYEQYF. The DNA of the CDR3 is TGTGCCAGTAGTGAGGGGACCTCTACCTACGAGCAGTACTTC.

The chain couples TRBV6-6 to TRBJ2-7, with D maybe TRBD1 (5 bases). The CDR3 is made up of 13 amino acids. CDR1 is MNHNY, CDR2 SVGAGI, per germline (reference sequence). The V end lost 4 bases, the J end lost 2 bases, and 9 bases lay between the germline ends. The chain's CDR3 is CASSWGIAYEQYF. CDR3 coding DNA: TGTGCCAGCAGTTGGGGCATCGCCTACGAGCAGTACTTC.

This rearrangement joins TRBV11-2 to TRBJ2-7; 9 nucleotides line up with TRBD2. V gave up 4 bases and J gave up 3 bases; unmatched junction bases: 7. The germline V gene has CDR1 SGHAT and CDR2 FQNNGV. The CDR3 extends over 15 amino acids. CDR3 amino acids: CASSWGGTSSYEQYF. The CDR3 DNA reads as TGTGCCAGCAGCTGGGGAGGGACTAGCAGCTACGAGCAGTACTTC.

This clonotype was picked up a small number of times. V usage is TRBV7-9 and J usage is TRBJ2-1, with 7 bases fitting TRBD2. The CDR3 runs 17 residues. Germline assignment: CDR1 SEHNR and CDR2 FQNEAQ (reference sequence). The ends lost 1 base at V and 3 bases at J; junction bases unmatched: 9. CDR3 protein: CASSLVPSGAFYNEQFF. Written as DNA, the CDR3 is TGTGCCAGCAGCTTAGTACCCAGCGGGGCCTTCTACAATGAGCAGTTCTTC.

This chain links TRBV28 with TRBJ2-3, with D maybe TRBD1 (6 bases). Germline assignment: CDR1 MDHEN and CDR2 SYDVKM. There are 15 residues in the CDR3. Trimming pared 4 bases from V and 0 bases from J, leaving 11 bases between. The CDR3 spells CASSSRTESTDTQYF. DNA of the CDR3: TGTGCCAGCAGTTCCCGGACAGAAAGCACAGATACGCAGTATTTT. The entire variable domain, with the rest obtained from reference TRBV28 and TRBJ2-3, is as follows: DVKVTQSSRYLVKRTGEKVFLECVQDMDHENMFWYRQDPGLGLRLIYFSYDVKMKEKGDIPEGYSVSREKKERFSLILESASTNQTSMYLCASSSRTESTDTQYFGPGTRLTVL.

There are many counts of this clonotype. The CDR3 sequence is CAISEPGWETQYF. For the CDR3, the DNA is TGTGCCATCAGTGAGCCGGGTTGGGAGACCCAGTACTTC. V usage is TRBV10-3 and J usage is TRBJ2-5; no reliable D call. V dropped 2 bases and J dropped 5 bases, with 9 bases sitting between them. CDR3 length: 13 amino acids. CDR1 and CDR2 (germline): ENHRY, SYGVKD.

This clonotype was found a few times. The J gene is TRBJ1-1, the V gene TRBV20-1; TRBD1 might be the D (5 bases). The CDR3 totals 11 residues. CDR1 is DFQATT, CDR2 SNEGSKA, per germline (reference sequence). Between the trimmed V and J ends, which lost 6 bases and 7 bases, there was a span of 12 bases. CDR3 sequence (DNA): TGCAGTGCCCCGGACACATTTGAAGCTTTCTTT. Protein: CSAPDTFEAFF.

This clonotype was observed a few times. V gene TRBV6-5 combines with J gene TRBJ2-1, with 8 positions matching TRBD2. Germline trimming cut 3 bases from V and 12 bases from J; bases unmatched to any gene: 10. CDR3 size: 14 residues. Germline V gives CDR1 MNHEY, CDR2 SVGAGI. CDR3 amino acids: CASSYSQAGEGQFF. Here the CDR3 DNA reads TGTGCCAGCAGTTATTCGCAAGCGGGAGAGGGGCAGTTCTTC.

The V gene is TRBV6-5, the J gene TRBJ2-2; D possibly uses TRBD1 or TRBD2 (5 bases each). The germline V and J ends were trimmed by 3 bases and 2 bases, with 16 bases remaining between them. Germline-derived CDR1 and CDR2 are MNHEY and SVGAGI. There are 17 residues in the CDR3. The CDR3 coding sequence is TGTGCCAGCAGTTATCTTTCGGGACGGTTCAACACCGGGGAGCTGTTTTTT. It codes for CASSYLSGRFNTGELFF.

This clonotype appeared many times. The V call is TRBV7-8, the J call TRBJ1-6; 9 bases are a match to TRBD1. V lost 4 bases to trimming and J lost 8 bases; unmatched junction nucleotides: 6. CDR3 size: 15 residues. Germline CDR1 is SGHVS and CDR2 is FQNEAQ. The CDR3 coding sequence is TGTGCCAGCAGCTGGAGGAGGACAGGGGATTCACCCCTCCACTTT. This sequence encodes CASSWRRTGDSPLHF.

This clonotype was seen many times. V usage is TRBV2 and J usage is TRBJ2-7; perhaps TRBD2 as D (5 bases). The CDR3 contains 14 residues. Germline loops: CDR1 SNHLY, CDR2 FYNNEI. The V gene lost 1 base and the J gene lost 2 bases, with 9 bases spanning the gap. CDR3 coding DNA: TGTGCCAGCAGTGAAGGAGGAGGTACCTACGAGCAGTACTTC. Protein: CASSEGGGTYEQYF.

This chain links TRBV9 with TRBJ2-1; 8 bases match TRBD2. Germline CDR1 is SGDLS and CDR2 is YYNGEE. The CDR3 consists of 15 residues. J gave up 3 bases and V 7 bases, and 9 bases lay outside the gene matches. The CDR3 protein is CASSPPLAGYNEQFF. The CDR3 nucleotides are TGTGCCAGCTCGCCCCCGCTAGCGGGCTACAATGAGCAGTTCTTC.

The rearrangement joins TRBV7-9 to TRBJ2-3; 7 positions match TRBD2. Germline V gene data show CDR1 as SEHNR and CDR2 as FQNEAQ (reference sequence). This CDR3 spans 17 amino acids. The V gene end was trimmed by 7 bases and the J gene end by 0 bases; junction bases not matched to a gene: 13. The CDR3 sequence is CASTLSGGLVSTDTQYF. CDR3 sequence (DNA): TGTGCCAGCACCCTATCCGGCGGACTAGTGAGCACAGATACGCAGTATTTT.

This sequence joins TRBV24-1 and TRBJ2-2; D gene uncertain. Deletions cut 4 bases from V and 7 bases from J, with 9 bases between. Germline lookup yields CDR1 KGHDR and CDR2 SFDVKD. This CDR3 spans 13 amino acids. As DNA, the CDR3 is TGTGCCACCAGTGAGGAACAGCACGGGGAGCTGTTTTTT. It is translated as CATSEEQHGELFF.

The rearrangement links TRBV5-1 to TRBJ2-1; 9 bases match TRBD2. The CDR3 is 14 residues long. Germline CDR1 and CDR2: SGHRS and YFSETQ. The junction had 12 bases not matched to a gene; V was cut back by 3 bases and J by 14 bases. The CDR3 loop reads CASSSGVAGEGEFF. CDR3 nucleotide sequence: TGCGCCAGCAGCTCGGGAGTAGCGGGAGAGGGGGAGTTCTTC.

This clonotype was counted only a few times. This chain links TRBV10-3 with TRBJ2-1; D is tentatively TRBD1 or TRBD2 (6 bases each). V was trimmed by 9 bases and J by 8 bases, leaving 17 bases between them. The CDR3 contains 13 residues. Germline assignment: CDR1 ENHRY and CDR2 SYGVKD. DNA of the CDR3: TGTGCCATAACAAGACAGGACTATGATGAGCAGTTCTTC. Amino acid sequence: CAITRQDYDEQFF.

This chain connects TRBV12-3 or TRBV12-4 to TRBJ2-2, with D possibly being TRBD1 or TRBD2 (6 bases each). The length of the CDR3 is 14 residues. Trimming cost V 8 bases and J 3 bases, with 13 bases left between them. The CDR3 region has the DNA TGTGCCAGCTACAGGGACTCCTACACCGGGGAGCTGTTTTTT. It is translated as CASYRDSYTGELFF.

This clonotype was observed many times. This chain uses TRBV29-1 with TRBJ2-7; no definite D call. V dropped 4 bases and J dropped 2 bases, with 6 bases sitting between them. The CDR3 loop spans 11 amino acids. Per the germline V gene, CDR1 is SQVTM and CDR2 is ANQGSEA. The DNA for the CDR3 is TGCAGCGTTGGTTCCACCTACGAGCAGTACTTC. This codes for CSVGSTYEQYF.

The chain carries TRBV7-8 and TRBJ2-3, with D perhaps matching TRBD1 (7 bases). The germline V gene encodes CDR1 SGHVS and CDR2 FQNEAQ. V shed 4 bases and J shed 3 bases, with 17 bases lying between them. The CDR3 is 16 residues long. CDR3 region: CASSSRLEGATDTQYF. In DNA form, the CDR3 reads TGTGCCAGCAGCTCACGTTTGGAGGGGGCGACAGATACGCAGTATTTT.